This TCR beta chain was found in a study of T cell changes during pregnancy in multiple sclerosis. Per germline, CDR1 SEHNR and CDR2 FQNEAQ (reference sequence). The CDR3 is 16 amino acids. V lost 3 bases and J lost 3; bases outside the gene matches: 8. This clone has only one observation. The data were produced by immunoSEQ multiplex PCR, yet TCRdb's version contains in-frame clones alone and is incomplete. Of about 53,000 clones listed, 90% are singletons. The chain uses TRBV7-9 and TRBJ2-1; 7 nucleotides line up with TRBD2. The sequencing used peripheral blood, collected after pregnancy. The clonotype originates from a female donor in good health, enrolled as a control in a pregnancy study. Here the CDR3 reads CASSFLLASDYNEQFF. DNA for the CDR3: TGTGCCAGCAGCTTCCTACTAGCGTCCGACTACAATGAGCAGTTCTTC.